Below, 8 T cell receptor beta chains from the same sample are listed, as sequenced in a study of cytomegalovirus exposure and HLA in healthy donors. The assay was immunoSEQ multiplex PCR, and TCRdb's table has in-frame clones only and misses some. The sample shows some 80,000 clones, roughly 94% of them seen only once. Source material: PBMCs. These receptors all stem from a woman aged 18-30 years in good health and CMV-seronegative.

This sequence joins TRBV19 and TRBJ2-7; 10 nucleotides line up with TRBD2. Germline V gene sequence: CDR1 LNHDA, CDR2 SQIVND (reference sequence). The CDR3 spans 19 residues. The V segment lost 5 bases and the J segment 0 bases; nucleotides outside the gene matches: 16. CDR3 nucleotide sequence: TGTGCCAGTAGTCCCTCCTTCATGACTAGCGGGCCTGGCTCCTACGAGCAGTACTTC. It translates to CASSPSFMTSGPGSYEQYF.

In this sample, this clone turned up once. The chain employs TRBV4-3 and TRBJ2-3, with TRBD1 as a possible D gene (5 bases). The CDR3 is 15 amino acids. V was trimmed by 1 base and J by 6 bases, leaving 14 bases between them. CDR1 is LGHNA, CDR2 YSLEER, per germline. CDR3 loop: CASSQAVGPGDTQYF. The CDR3 DNA follows: TGCGCCAGCAGCCAAGCGGTGGGGCCCGGTGATACGCAGTATTTT.

This clone has only one observation. This rearrangement joins TRBV27 to TRBJ1-2; a possible D gene is TRBD1 (5 bases). Germline lookup yields CDR1 MNHEY and CDR2 SMNVEV (reference sequence). CDR3 length: 14 amino acids. V lost 5 bases, J lost 5 bases, and 15 bases lay in between. The CDR3, as DNA: TGTGCCAGCAGTGTGGGGCCTGTAAAGTATGGCTACACCTTC. The encoded protein is CASSVGPVKYGYTF.

This chain links TRBV5-1 with TRBJ1-1; a possible D gene is TRBD1 (6 bases). Germline loops: CDR1 SGHRS, CDR2 YFSETQ. The CDR3 extends over 15 amino acids. V was pared by 4 bases and J by 2 bases, with 15 bases between. CDR3 DNA sequence: TGCGCCAGCAGCAAAGCAGGGGAAGAAAACACTGAAGCTTTCTTT. Encoded protein: CASSKAGEENTEAFF.

The rearrangement joins TRBV7-9 to TRBJ1-6; no firm D call. V was shortened by 3 bases and J by 15 bases, with 9 bases between the two germline ends. The CDR3 is 11 amino acids. CDR1 SEHNR and CDR2 FQNEAQ come from the germline V gene (reference sequence). The CDR3 DNA follows: TGTGCCAGCAGCTTCCCCGGTCACCTCCACTTT. Its protein is CASSFPGHLHF.

The chain combines TRBV27 with TRBJ1-1; 10 nucleotides line up with TRBD1. Trimming removed 2 bases from V and 3 bases from J; junction bases left unmatched: 3. The CDR3 has 15 amino acids. Looked up from germline, CDR1 is MNHEY and CDR2 is SMNVEV (reference sequence). CDR3 amino acids: CASSLRTGGDTEAFF. CDR3 coding DNA: TGTGCCAGCAGTTTAAGGACAGGGGGGGACACTGAAGCTTTCTTT.

This chain connects TRBV19 to TRBJ1-2; 7 bases align to TRBD1. Germline V CDR1 and CDR2: LNHDA, SQIVND (reference sequence). The V segment lost 1 base and the J segment 4 bases; nucleotides outside the gene matches: 3. CDR3 length equals 14 residues. As DNA, the CDR3 is TGTGCCAGTAGTATAGGGACAGGCAGCTATGGCTACACCTTC. Translation gives CASSIGTGSYGYTF.

V is TRBV6-6 and J is TRBJ1-5, with 12 bases aligning to TRBD1. Trimming took 5 bases from V and 7 from J; bases not matched to a gene: 9. The germline CDR1 and CDR2 sequences are MNHNY and SVGAGI (reference sequence). The CDR3 runs to 16 residues. The CDR3 coding sequence is TGTGCCAGCAGTCAACCGGGACAGGGGGCTTCGCAGCCCCAGCATTTT. Translated: CASSQPGQGASQPQHF.